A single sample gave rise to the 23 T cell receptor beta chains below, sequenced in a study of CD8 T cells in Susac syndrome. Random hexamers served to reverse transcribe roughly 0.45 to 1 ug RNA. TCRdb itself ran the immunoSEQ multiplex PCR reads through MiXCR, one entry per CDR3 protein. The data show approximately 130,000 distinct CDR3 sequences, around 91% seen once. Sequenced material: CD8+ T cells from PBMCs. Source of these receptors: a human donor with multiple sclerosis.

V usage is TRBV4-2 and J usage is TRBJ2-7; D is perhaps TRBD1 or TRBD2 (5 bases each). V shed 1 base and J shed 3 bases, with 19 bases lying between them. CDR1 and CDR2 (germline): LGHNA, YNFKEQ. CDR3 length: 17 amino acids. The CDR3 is CASSQVAPKGDHYEQYF. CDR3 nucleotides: TGTGCCAGCAGCCAAGTGGCCCCGAAAGGGGACCACTACGAGCAGTACTTC.

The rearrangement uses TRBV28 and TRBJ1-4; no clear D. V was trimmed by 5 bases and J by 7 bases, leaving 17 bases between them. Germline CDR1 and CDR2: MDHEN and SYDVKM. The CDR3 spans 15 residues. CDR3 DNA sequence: TGTGCCAGCAGTGCCCTACAAGGGTCGGGTGAAAAACTGTTTTTT. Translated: CASSALQGSGEKLFF.

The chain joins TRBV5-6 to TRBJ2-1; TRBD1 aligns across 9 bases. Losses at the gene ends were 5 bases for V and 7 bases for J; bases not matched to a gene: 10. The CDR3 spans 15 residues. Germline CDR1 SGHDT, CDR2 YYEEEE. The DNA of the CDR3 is TGTGCCAGCAGACGTCCGGGACAGGGTATGAATGAGCAGTTCTTC. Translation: CASRRPGQGMNEQFF.

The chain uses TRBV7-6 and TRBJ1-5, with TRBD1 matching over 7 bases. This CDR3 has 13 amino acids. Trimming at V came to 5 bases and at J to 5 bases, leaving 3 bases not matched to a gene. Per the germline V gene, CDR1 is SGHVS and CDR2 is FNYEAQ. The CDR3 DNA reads TGTGCCAGCAGCCCGCAGGGGGATCAGCCCCAGCATTTT. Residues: CASSPQGDQPQHF.

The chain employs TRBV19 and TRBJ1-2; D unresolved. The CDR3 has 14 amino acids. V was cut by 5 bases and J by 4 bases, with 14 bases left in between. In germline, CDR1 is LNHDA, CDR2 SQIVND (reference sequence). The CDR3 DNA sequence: TGTGCCAGTAGTGATGGGTTGAGAACCTATGGCTACACCTTC. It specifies CASSDGLRTYGYTF.

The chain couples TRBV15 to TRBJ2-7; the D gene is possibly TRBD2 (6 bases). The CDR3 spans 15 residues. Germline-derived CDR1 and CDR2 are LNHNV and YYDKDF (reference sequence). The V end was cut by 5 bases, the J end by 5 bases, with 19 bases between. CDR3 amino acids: CATSDYVGGRNEQYF. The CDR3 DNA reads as TGTGCCACCAGCGACTATGTGGGGGGAAGAAACGAGCAGTACTTC. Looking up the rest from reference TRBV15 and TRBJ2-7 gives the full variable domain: DAMVIQNPRYQVTQFGKPVTLSCSQTLNHNVMYWYQQKSSQAPKLLFHYYDKDFNNEADTPDNFQSRRPNTSFCFLDIRSPGLGDTAMYLCATSDYVGGRNEQYFGPGTRLTVT.

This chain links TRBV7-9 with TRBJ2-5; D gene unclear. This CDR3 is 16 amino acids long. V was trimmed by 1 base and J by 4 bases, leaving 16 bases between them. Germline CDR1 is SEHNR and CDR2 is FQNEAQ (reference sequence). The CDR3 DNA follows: TGTGCCAGCAGCTTAGTTGGGGAAGGTGGTGGAGAGACCCAGTACTTC. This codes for CASSLVGEGGGETQYF. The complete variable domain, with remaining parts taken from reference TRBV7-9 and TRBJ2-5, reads DTGVSQNPRHKITKRGQNVTFRCDPISEHNRLYWYRQTLGQGPEFLTYFQNEAQLEKSRLLSDRFSAERPKGSFSTLEIQRTEQGDSAMYLCASSLVGEGGGETQYFGPGTRLLVL.

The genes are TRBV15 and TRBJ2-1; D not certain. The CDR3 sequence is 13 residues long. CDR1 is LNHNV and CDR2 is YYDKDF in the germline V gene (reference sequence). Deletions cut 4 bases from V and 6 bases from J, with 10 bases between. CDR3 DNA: TGTGCCACCAGCACCCTGAGTGGCAATGAGCAGTTCTTC. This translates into CATSTLSGNEQFF. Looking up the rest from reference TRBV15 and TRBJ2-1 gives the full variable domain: DAMVIQNPRYQVTQFGKPVTLSCSQTLNHNVMYWYQQKSSQAPKLLFHYYDKDFNNEADTPDNFQSRRPNTSFCFLDIRSPGLGDTAMYLCATSTLSGNEQFFGPGTRLTVL.

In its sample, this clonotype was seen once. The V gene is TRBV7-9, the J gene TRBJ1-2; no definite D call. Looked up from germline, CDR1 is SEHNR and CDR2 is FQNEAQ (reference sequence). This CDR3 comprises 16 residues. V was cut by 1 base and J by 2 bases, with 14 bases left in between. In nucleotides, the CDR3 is TGTGCCAGCAGCTTAGAGCCTGACCCACCAAACTATGGCTACACCTTC. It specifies CASSLEPDPPNYGYTF.

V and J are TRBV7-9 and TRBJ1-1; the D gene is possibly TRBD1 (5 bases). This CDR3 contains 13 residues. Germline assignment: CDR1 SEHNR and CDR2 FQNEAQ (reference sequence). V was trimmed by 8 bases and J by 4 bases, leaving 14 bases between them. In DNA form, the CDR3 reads TGTGCCAGCCGCCAGGAGGGGAGCACTGAAGCTTTCTTT. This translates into CASRQEGSTEAFF.

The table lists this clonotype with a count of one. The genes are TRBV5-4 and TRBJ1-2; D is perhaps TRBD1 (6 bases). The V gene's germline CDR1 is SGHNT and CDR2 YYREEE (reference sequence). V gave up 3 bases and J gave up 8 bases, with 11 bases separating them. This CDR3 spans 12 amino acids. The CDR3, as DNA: TGTGCCAGCAGCTCCGGGGGCCGGGGCTACACCTTC. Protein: CASSSGGRGYTF.

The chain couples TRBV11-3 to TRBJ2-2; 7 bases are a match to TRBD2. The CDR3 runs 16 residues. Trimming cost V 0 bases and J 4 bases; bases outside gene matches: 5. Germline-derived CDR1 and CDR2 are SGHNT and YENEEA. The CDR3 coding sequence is TGTGCCAGCAGCTTAGATCCGGGCGGGAGCACCGGGGAGCTGTTTTTT. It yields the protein CASSLDPGGSTGELFF.

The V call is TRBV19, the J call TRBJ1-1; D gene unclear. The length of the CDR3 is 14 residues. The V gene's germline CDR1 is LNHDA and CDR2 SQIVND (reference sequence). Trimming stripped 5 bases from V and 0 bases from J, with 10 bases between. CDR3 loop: CASSLGDLNTEAFF. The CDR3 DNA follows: TGTGCCAGTAGTCTGGGCGACTTGAACACTGAAGCTTTCTTT.

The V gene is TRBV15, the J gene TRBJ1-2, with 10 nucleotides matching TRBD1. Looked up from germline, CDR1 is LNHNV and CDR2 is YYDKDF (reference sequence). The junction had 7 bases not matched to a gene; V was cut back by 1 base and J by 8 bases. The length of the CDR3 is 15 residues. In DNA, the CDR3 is TGTGCCACCAGCAGAGCCCGAGGGACAGGGGTAGGCTACACCTTC. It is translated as CATSRARGTGVGYTF. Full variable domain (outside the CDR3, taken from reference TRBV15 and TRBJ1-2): DAMVIQNPRYQVTQFGKPVTLSCSQTLNHNVMYWYQQKSSQAPKLLFHYYDKDFNNEADTPDNFQSRRPNTSFCFLDIRSPGLGDTAMYLCATSRARGTGVGYTFGSGTRLTVV.

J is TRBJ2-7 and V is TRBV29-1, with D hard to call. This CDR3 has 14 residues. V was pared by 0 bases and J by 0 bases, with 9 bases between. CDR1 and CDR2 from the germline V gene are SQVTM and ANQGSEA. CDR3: CSVEDGQLSYEQYF. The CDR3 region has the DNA TGCAGCGTTGAAGATGGCCAGCTCTCCTACGAGCAGTACTTC.

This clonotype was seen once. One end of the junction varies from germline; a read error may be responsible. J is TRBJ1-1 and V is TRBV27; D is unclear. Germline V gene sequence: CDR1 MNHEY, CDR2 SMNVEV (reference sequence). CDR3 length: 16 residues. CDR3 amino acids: CASSLWGGEMNTEAFF. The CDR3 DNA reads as TGTGCCAGCAGTTTATGGGGAGGTGAGATGAACACTGAAGCTTTTTTT.

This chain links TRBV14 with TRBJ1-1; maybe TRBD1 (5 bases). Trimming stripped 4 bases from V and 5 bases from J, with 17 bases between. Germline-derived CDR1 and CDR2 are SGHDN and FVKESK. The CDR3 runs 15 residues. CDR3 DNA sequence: TGTGCCAGCAGCCCATCCCCAGGGCCGGAGACTGAAGCTTTCTTT. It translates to CASSPSPGPETEAFF.

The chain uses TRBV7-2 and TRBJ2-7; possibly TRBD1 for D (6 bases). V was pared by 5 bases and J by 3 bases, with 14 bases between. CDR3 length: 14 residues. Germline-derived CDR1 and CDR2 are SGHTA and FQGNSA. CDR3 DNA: TGTGCCAGCAGCCCGACACAGGGCTACTACGAGCAGTACTTC. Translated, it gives CASSPTQGYYEQYF.

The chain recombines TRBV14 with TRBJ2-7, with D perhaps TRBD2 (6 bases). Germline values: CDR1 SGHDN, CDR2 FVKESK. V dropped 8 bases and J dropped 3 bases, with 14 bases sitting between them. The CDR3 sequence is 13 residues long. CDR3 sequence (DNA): TGTGCCAGCCTCCGTGGGGGGAGCTACGAGCAGTACTTC. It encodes CASLRGGSYEQYF.

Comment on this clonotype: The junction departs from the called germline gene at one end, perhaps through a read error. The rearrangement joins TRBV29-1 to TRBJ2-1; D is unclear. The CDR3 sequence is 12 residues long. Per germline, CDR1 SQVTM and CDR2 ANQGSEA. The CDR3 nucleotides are TGCAGCGCCGTGCTCGGCGTCAATAAGCAGTTCTTC. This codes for CSAVLGVNKQFF.

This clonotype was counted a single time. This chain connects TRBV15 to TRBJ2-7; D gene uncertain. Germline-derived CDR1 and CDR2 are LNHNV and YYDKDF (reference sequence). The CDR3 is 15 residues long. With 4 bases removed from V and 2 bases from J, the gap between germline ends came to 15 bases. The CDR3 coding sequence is TGTGCCACCAGCATCCTCCCCACACCCACCTACGAGCAGTACTTC. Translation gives CATSILPTPTYEQYF.

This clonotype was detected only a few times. DNA of the CDR3: TGTGCCAGCAGCCAAGACAGACGGGAGATAGGGACCGGGGAGCTGTTTTTT. This sequence encodes CASSQDRREIGTGELFF. This chain joins TRBV3-1 and TRBJ2-2; weak D call: TRBD2 (6 bases). The CDR3 spans 17 residues. Germline V lookup: CDR1 LGHDT, CDR2 YNNKEL (reference sequence). V gave up 0 bases and J gave up 5 bases, with 16 bases separating them.

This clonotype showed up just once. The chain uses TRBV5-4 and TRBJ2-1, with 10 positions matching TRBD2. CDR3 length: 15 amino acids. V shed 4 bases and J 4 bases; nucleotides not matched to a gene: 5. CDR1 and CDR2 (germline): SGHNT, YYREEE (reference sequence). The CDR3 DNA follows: TGTGCCAGCAGCGTCGGGACTAGCGATTACAATGAGCAGTTCTTC. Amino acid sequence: CASSVGTSDYNEQFF.